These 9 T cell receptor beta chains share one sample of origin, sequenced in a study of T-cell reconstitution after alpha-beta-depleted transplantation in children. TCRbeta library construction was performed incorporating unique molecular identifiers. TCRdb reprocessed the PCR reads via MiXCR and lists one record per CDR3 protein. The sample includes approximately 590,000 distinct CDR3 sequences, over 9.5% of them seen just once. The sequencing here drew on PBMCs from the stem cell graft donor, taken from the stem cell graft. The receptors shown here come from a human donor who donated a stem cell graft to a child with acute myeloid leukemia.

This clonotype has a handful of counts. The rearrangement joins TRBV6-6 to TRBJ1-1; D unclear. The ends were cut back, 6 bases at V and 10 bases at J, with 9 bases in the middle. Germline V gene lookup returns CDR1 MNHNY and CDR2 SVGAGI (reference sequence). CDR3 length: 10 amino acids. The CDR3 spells CASSGVAAFF. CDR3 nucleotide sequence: TGTGCCAGCAGCGGGGTGGCAGCTTTCTTT.

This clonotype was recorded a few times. The CDR3 nucleotides are TGTGCCACCAAAGACGGGGGATACGAGCAGTACTTC. This sequence encodes CATKDGGYEQYF. The chain carries TRBV10-3 and TRBJ2-7, with TRBD2 as a possible D gene (6 bases). The CDR3 totals 12 residues. V was shortened by 10 bases and J by 4 bases, with 14 bases between the two germline ends. Germline CDR1 ENHRY, CDR2 SYGVKD.

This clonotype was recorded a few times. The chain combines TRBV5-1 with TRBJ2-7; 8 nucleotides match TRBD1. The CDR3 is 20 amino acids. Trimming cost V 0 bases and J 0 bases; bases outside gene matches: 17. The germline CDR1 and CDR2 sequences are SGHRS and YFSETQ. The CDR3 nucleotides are TGCGCCAGCAGCTTGGGTTTGGTCATCCGGGACAGGACGAGCTCCTACGAGCAGTACTTC. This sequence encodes CASSLGLVIRDRTSSYEQYF.

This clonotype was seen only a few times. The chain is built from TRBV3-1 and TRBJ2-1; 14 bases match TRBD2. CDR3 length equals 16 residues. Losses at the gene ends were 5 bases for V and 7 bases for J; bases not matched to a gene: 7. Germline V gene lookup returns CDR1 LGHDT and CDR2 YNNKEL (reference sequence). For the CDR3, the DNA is TGTGCCAGCAGCTCCGAGGGGACTAGCGGGAGAAATGAGCAGTTCTTC. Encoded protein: CASSSEGTSGRNEQFF.

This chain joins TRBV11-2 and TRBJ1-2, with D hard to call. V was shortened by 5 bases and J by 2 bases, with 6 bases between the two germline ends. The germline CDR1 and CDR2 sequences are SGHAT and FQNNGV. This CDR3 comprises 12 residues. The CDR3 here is CASSTSNYGYTF. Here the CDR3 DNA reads TGTGCCAGCAGCACAAGCAACTATGGCTACACCTTC. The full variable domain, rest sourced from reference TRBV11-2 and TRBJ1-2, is EAGVAQSPRYKIIEKRQSVAFWCNPISGHATLYWYQQILGQGPKLLIQFQNNGVVDDSQLPKDRFSAERLKGVDSTLKIQPAKLEDSAVYLCASSTSNYGYTFGSGTRLTVV.

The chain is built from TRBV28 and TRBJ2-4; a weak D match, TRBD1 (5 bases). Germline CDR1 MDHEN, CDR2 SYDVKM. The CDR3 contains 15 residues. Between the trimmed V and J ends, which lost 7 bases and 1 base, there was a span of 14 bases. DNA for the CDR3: TGTGCCAGCACAAAGTCAGGGTCCGCCAAAAACATTCAGTACTTC. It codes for CASTKSGSAKNIQYF.

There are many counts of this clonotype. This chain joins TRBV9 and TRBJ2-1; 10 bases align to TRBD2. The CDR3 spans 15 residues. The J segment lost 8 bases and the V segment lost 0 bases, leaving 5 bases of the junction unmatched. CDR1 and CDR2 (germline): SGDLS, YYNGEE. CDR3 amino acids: CASSVVGLALDEQFF. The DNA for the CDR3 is TGTGCCAGCAGCGTAGTGGGACTAGCGCTCGATGAGCAGTTCTTC.

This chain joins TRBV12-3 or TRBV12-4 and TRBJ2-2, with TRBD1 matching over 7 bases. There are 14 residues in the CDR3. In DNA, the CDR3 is TGTGCATCACTCCCGGGACAGTACACCGGGGAGCTGTTTTTT. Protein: CASLPGQYTGELFF.

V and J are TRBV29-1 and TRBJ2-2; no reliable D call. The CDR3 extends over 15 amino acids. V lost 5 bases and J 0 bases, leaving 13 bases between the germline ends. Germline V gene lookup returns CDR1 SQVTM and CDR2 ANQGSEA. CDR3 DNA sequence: TGCAGCGTTTGGTCCACGGTTACGAACACCGGGGAGCTGTTTTTT. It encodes CSVWSTVTNTGELFF.